The rows below give T cell receptor beta chains drawn from one sample of a study of CD8 T cells in ankylosing spondylitis. TCRdb re-analysed the 5' RACE reads in MiXCR, keeping a single row per CDR3 protein. The data contain more than 650,000 distinct CDR3 sequences, approximately 10% of them singletons. The specimen sequenced was blood, either unsorted or a sorted T cell fraction (not recorded which). The receptors shown here come from a male donor with ankylosing spondylitis. CDR3s include the opening cysteine and the closing phenylalanine or tryptophan. A D gene is named only where the DNA matches it firmly. Clone size is given for some rows only: seen once, a few or many times, or a class if the clone is expanded.

clone_size,j_call,v_call,d_call,cdr3_nt,cdr3_aa
many,TRBJ1-1,TRBV12-3/TRBV12-4,TRBD1,TGTGCCAGCAACCGAGACAGGGTAACTGAAGCTTTCTTT,CASNRDRVTEAFF
.,TRBJ2-2,TRBV20-1,TRBD2,TGCAGTGCTAGCGGCGGGGGGGACACCGGGGAGCTGTTTTTT,CSASGGGDTGELFF
few,TRBJ2-3,TRBV15,.,TGTGCCACCAGCCCAACGGGAGCGGAGATTACAGATACGCAGTATTTT,CATSPTGAEITDTQYF
few,TRBJ2-7,TRBV6-2/TRBV6-3,.,TGTGCCAGCAGTTACAATTGGTACGAGCAGTACTTC,CASSYNWYEQYF
few,TRBJ1-5,TRBV12-3/TRBV12-4,.,TGTGCCAGCAGTTTCAGGGTCGGATACAATCAGCCCCAGCATTTT,CASSFRVGYNQPQHF
.,TRBJ2-1,TRBV5-5,.,TGTGCCAGCAGCTTGGGCGGGACAGCAGGCAATGAGCAGTTCTTC,CASSLGGTAGNEQFF
many,TRBJ1-1,TRBV12-3/TRBV12-4,TRBD1,TGTGCCAGCAGGACACAGGGGCCGGGCTCCAACACTGAAGCTTTCTTT,CASRTQGPGSNTEAFF
few,TRBJ2-7,TRBV5-1,.,TGCGCCAGCAGAAGGACTTCTGATTCCAGCTCCTACGAGCAGTACTTC,CASRRTSDSSSYEQYF
few,TRBJ2-3,TRBV2,TRBD2,TGTGCCAGCAGTGAAAAAGTCGCTGGGCTAGCGGACTCCCAGGTCACAGATACGCAGTATTTT,CASSEKVAGLADSQVTDTQYF
few,TRBJ1-2,TRBV9,.,TGTGCCAGCAGCGCCCACGGGACATTCGGCTACACCTTC,CASSAHGTFGYTF
many,TRBJ2-1,TRBV7-3,.,TGTGCCAGCAGCTTAGACGCCAGGGAATACCATAAGTTCTTC,CASSLDAREYHKFF
few,TRBJ2-7,TRBV20-1,TRBD1,TGCAGTGCTAGGGGACAGCAATACGAGCAGTACTTC,CSARGQQYEQYF
few,TRBJ1-2,TRBV6-2/TRBV6-3,.,TGTGCCAGCAGCCCCCCAGGACAGAACTATGGCTACACCTTC,CASSPPGQNYGYTF
few,TRBJ2-3,TRBV20-1,.,TGCAGTGCTAGAGATCTAACGGGGAAGGAAGATACGCAGTATTTT,CSARDLTGKEDTQYF
few,TRBJ1-2,TRBV5-1,TRBD1,TGCGCCAGCAGCCTAGCCCCGGGACAGAATAACTATGGCTACACCTTC,CASSLAPGQNNYGYTF
few,TRBJ2-3,TRBV28,TRBD2,TGTGCCAGCACCCCATGGACTAGCGGATTATCAGATACGCAGTATTTT,CASTPWTSGLSDTQYF
.,TRBJ2-2,TRBV4-3,TRBD1,TGCGCCAGCAGCCAAGTCCTTACAGGGGGCAAGGACGGGGAGCTGTTTTTT,CASSQVLTGGKDGELFF
.,TRBJ2-7,TRBV7-2,TRBD2,TGTGCCAGCAGCTTAGCGGGGGGGCTAGCGGGAAGGTACGAGCAGTACTTC,CASSLAGGLAGRYEQYF
.,TRBJ1-4,TRBV27,.,TGTGCCAGCAGTTCTTACAGGCGGAATGAAAAACTGTTTTTT,CASSSYRRNEKLFF
.,TRBJ2-5,TRBV7-2,.,TGTGCCAGCACCCGGGGAGTCCAAGAGACCCAGTACTTC,CASTRGVQETQYF
.,TRBJ1-1,TRBV7-9,.,TGTGCCAGCAGAGGGGTTCCTGAAGCTTTCTTT,CASRGVPEAFF
many,TRBJ2-3,TRBV6-5,TRBD2,TGTGCCAGCAGTTACTCGGAGGCGGGAGGTCTCACAGATACGCAGTATTTT,CASSYSEAGGLTDTQYF
few,TRBJ1-1,TRBV7-2,TRBD1,TGTGCCAGCAGCAACCGGGACAGGGGTTATTCTGAAGCTTTCTTT,CASSNRDRGYSEAFF
few,TRBJ2-1,TRBV4-1,TRBD2,TGCGCCAGCAGCCAAGGAGGTTCGGGGGGGGAGCAGTTCTTC,CASSQGGSGGEQFF
.,TRBJ2-7,TRBV10-3,TRBD1,TGTGCCATCAGGCGGACAGGGTCCACCTACGAGCAGTACTTC,CAIRRTGSTYEQYF
.,TRBJ2-1,TRBV18,TRBD2,TGTGCCAGCTCACCGATCCGGGGGGAGTACAATGAGCAGTTCTTC,CASSPIRGEYNEQFF
many,TRBJ2-5,TRBV11-2,TRBD1,TGTGCCAGCAGCTCCAGATACCGGACAGGTGGGGAGACCCAGTACTTC,CASSSRYRTGGETQYF
few,TRBJ1-2,TRBV5-1,.,TGCGCCAGCAGCTTGATTCCAGGGTCTTACTATGGCTACACCTTC,CASSLIPGSYYGYTF
.,TRBJ1-4,TRBV20-1,.,TGCAGTGCTATAGGGAGGAGGGGTTATGAAAAACTGTTTTTT,CSAIGRRGYEKLFF
.,TRBJ1-1,TRBV5-1,.,TGCGCCAGCAGCGGCATGACAGGGAACACTGAAGCTTTCTTT,CASSGMTGNTEAFF
.,TRBJ1-1,TRBV20-1,.,TGCAGTGCTCCCCTGAGGGGCACTGAAGCTTTCTTT,CSAPLRGTEAFF